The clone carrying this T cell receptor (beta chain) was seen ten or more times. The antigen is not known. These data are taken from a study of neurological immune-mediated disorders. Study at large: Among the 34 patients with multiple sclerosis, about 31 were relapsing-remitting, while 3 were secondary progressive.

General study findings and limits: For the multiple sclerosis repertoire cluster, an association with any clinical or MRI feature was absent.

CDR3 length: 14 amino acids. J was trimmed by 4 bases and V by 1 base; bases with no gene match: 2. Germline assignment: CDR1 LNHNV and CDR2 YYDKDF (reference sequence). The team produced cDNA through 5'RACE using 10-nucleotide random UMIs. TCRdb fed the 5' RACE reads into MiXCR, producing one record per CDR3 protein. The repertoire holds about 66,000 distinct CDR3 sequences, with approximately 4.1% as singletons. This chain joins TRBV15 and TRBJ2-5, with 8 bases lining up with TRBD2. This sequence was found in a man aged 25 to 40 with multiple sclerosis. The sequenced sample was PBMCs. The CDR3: CATSRGSGVETQYF. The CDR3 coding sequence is TGTGCCACCAGCAGAGGTAGCGGGGTAGAGACCCAGTACTTC.